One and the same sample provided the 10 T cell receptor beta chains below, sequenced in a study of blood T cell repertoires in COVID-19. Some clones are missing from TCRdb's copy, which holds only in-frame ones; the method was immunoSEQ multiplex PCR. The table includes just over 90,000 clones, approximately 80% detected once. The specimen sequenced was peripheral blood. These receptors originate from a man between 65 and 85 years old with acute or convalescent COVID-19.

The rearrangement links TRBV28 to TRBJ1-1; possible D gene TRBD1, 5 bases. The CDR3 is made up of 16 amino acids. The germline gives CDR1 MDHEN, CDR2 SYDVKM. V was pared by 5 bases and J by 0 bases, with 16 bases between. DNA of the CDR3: TGTGCCAGCAGTCCCTGGGGGGGTCAAATGAACACTGAAGCTTTCTTT. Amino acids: CASSPWGGQMNTEAFF.

CDR3 sequence (DNA): TGTGCCAGCATCCTGCCGGGACAGGGGGTTCACGGCACTGAAGCTTTCTTT. Amino acid sequence: CASILPGQGVHGTEAFF. This chain uses TRBV5-5 with TRBJ1-1, with 11 bases lining up with TRBD1. Germline CDR1 and CDR2: SGHKS and YYEKEE (reference sequence). This CDR3 is 17 amino acids long. Trimming at V came to 6 bases and at J to 4 bases, leaving 14 bases not matched to a gene. The full variable domain, its missing parts supplied by reference TRBV5-5 and TRBJ1-1, is DAGVTQSPTHLIKTRGQQVTLRCSPISGHKSVSWYQQVLGQGPQFIFQYYEKEERGRGNFPDRFSARQFPNYSSELNVNALLLGDSALYLCASILPGQGVHGTEAFFGQGTRLTVV.

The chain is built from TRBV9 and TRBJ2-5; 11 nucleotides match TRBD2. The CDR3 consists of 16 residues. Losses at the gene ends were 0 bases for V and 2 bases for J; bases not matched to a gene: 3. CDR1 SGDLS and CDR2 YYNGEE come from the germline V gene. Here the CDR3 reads CASSVGSGGVQETQYF. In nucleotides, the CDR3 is TGTGCCAGCAGCGTAGGTAGCGGGGGGGTACAAGAGACCCAGTACTTC.

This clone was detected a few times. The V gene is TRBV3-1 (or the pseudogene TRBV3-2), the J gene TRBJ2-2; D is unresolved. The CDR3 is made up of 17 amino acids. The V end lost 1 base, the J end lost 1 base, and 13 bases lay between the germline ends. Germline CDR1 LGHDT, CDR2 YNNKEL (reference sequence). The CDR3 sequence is CASSQVRSARNTGELFF. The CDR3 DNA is TGTGCCAGCAGCCAAGTACGATCCGCGAGGAACACCGGGGAGCTGTTTTTT.

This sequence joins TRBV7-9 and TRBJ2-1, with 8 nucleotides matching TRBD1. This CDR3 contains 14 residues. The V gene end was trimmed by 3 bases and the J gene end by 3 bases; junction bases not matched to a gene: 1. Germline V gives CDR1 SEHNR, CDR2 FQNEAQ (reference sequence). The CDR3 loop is CASSFGQGYNEQFF. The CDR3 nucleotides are TGTGCCAGCAGCTTCGGACAGGGCTACAATGAGCAGTTCTTC. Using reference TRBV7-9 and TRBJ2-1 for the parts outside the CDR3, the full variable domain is DTGVSQNPRHKITKRGQNVTFRCDPISEHNRLYWYRQTLGQGPEFLTYFQNEAQLEKSRLLSDRFSAERPKGSFSTLEIQRTEQGDSAMYLCASSFGQGYNEQFFGPGTRLTVL.

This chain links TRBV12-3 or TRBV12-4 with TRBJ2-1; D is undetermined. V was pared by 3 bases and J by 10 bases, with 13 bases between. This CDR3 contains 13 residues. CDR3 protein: CASSFRSEQEQFF. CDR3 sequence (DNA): TGTGCCAGCAGTTTCAGGTCAGAACAGGAGCAGTTCTTC.

The CDR3 bases are TGTGCCAGCAGGCAGAGGACAGGGGGGAATGAAAAACTGTTTTTT. It translates to CASRQRTGGNEKLFF. The J gene is TRBJ1-4, the V gene TRBV2, with 10 bases matching TRBD1. The CDR3 has 15 residues. The germline V gene has CDR1 SNHLY and CDR2 FYNNEI. Trimming removed 6 bases from V and 5 bases from J; junction bases left unmatched: 6.

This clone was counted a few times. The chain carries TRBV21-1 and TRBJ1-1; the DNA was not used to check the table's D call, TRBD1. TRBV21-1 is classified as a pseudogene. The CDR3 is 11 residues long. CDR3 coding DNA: TGTGCCAGCAGCAAGGGACAGGGAGTGCTCTTT. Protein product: CASSKGQGVLF.

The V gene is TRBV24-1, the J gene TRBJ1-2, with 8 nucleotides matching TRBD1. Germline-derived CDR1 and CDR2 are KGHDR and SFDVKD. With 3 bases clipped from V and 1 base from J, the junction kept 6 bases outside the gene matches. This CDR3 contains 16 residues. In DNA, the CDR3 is TGTGCCACCAGTGATGCCTCAGGGGGCATTAACTATGGCTACACCTTC. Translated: CATSDASGGINYGYTF.

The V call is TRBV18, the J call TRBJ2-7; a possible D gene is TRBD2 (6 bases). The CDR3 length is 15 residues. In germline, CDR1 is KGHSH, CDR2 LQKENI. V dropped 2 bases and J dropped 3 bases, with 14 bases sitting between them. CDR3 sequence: CASSPSRGSGYEQYV. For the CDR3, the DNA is TGTGCCAGCTCACCATCACGGGGGTCAGGCTACGAGCAGTACGTC.